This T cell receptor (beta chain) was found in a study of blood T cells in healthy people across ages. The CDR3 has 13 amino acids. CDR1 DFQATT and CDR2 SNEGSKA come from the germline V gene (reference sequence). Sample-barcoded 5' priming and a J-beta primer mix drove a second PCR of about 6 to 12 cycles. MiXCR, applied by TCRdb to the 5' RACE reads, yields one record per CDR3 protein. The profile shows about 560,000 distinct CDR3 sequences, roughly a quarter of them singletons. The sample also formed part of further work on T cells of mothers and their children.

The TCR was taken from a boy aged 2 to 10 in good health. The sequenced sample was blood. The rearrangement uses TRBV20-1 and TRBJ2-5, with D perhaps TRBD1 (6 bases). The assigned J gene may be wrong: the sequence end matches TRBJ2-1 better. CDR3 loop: CSARPQGWNEQFF. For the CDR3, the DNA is TGCAGTGCCCGCCCCCAGGGGTGGAATGAGCAGTTCTTC.